Presented here are 20 T cell receptor beta chains from one specimen sequenced in a study of blood T cell repertoires in COVID-19. The assay was immunoSEQ multiplex PCR, and TCRdb's table has in-frame clones only and misses some. The repertoire holds around 140,000 clones, with 65% to 85% as singletons. Sequenced: peripheral blood. These receptors were collected from a woman of 80 years or more with acute or convalescent COVID-19.

The V and J genes are TRBV18 and TRBJ1-1, with a tentative D call TRBD1 (6 bases). This CDR3 contains 18 residues. V was shortened by 3 bases and J by 5 bases, with 25 bases between the two germline ends. From germline, CDR1 is KGHSH and CDR2 LQKENI. CDR3 region: CASSPQLGRTVVETEAFF. The CDR3 DNA reads as TGTGCCAGCTCACCGCAACTCGGAAGGACAGTAGTGGAGACTGAAGCTTTCTTT.

This clone was counted a few times. The rearrangement links TRBV12-3 or TRBV12-4 to TRBJ2-5, with unresolved D. The length of the CDR3 is 13 residues. V was clipped by 3 bases and J by 0 bases, with 5 bases between them. CDR3 region: CASSLGNQETQYF. The CDR3 DNA is TGTGCCAGCAGTTTGGGCAACCAAGAGACCCAGTACTTC.

This chain's CDR3 is CAWSVLENTEAFF. The CDR3 DNA is TGTGCCTGGAGTGTACTTGAGAACACTGAAGCTTTCTTT. This chain connects TRBV30 to TRBJ1-1; D is uncertain. The CDR3 loop spans 13 amino acids. Trimming left V 0 bases short and J 1 base short, with 6 bases between. Per the germline V gene, CDR1 is GTSNPN and CDR2 is SVGIG (reference sequence).

The chain couples TRBV13 to TRBJ2-3; the D is unclear. The CDR3 spans 14 residues. Looked up from germline, CDR1 is PRHDT and CDR2 is FYEKMQ (reference sequence). The V and J ends lost 5 bases and 0 bases respectively, with 9 bases between them. The CDR3 spells CASSRPGSTDTQYF. Here the CDR3 DNA reads TGTGCCAGCAGCCGACCGGGTAGCACAGATACGCAGTATTTT.

V is TRBV29-1 and J is TRBJ1-1; unclear D gene. The germline V and J ends were trimmed by 1 base and 0 bases, with 9 bases remaining between them. The CDR3 covers 14 residues. Looked up from germline, CDR1 is SQVTM and CDR2 is ANQGSEA. The CDR3, as DNA: TGCAGCGTTGAAGTACAGACGATGAACACTGAAGCTTTCTTT. It specifies CSVEVQTMNTEAFF.

This clone was recorded a few times. The chain joins TRBV6-2 or TRBV6-3 to TRBJ2-7; the D gene is possibly TRBD2 (6 bases). This CDR3 region has 16 residues. Trimming removed 0 bases from V and 2 bases from J, with 14 bases in between. Germline assignment: CDR1 MNHEY and CDR2 SVGEGT. CDR3 DNA: TGTGCCAGCAGTTACTCGATGGAGGGTCCCACCTACGAGCAGTACTTC. This codes for CASSYSMEGPTYEQYF.

This clone was detected only once. The chain combines TRBV6-2 or TRBV6-3 with TRBJ2-1; TRBD2 matches at 12 bases. The V and J ends lost 4 bases and 7 bases, in that order; junction bases with no gene match: 8. The CDR3 is made up of 16 amino acids. The germline gives CDR1 MNHEY, CDR2 SVGEGT. Here the CDR3 DNA reads TGTGCCAGCAGTTCCATGACTAGCGGGAGAACAAATGAGCAGTTCTTC. Amino acid sequence: CASSSMTSGRTNEQFF.

Here the CDR3 DNA reads TGCGCCAGCAGCTGGACTAGCGGGAGGAATACTTACTACGAGCAGTACTTC. Its protein is CASSWTSGRNTYYEQYF. The gene calls are TRBV5-1 and TRBJ2-7; TRBD2 agrees at 14 bases. The CDR3 is 17 amino acids. Germline loops: CDR1 SGHRS, CDR2 YFSETQ. The trim removed 3 bases at V and 3 bases at J, leaving 8 bases unmatched.

Only a few counts were recorded for this clone. This chain joins TRBV19 and TRBJ1-6, with 7 bases lining up with TRBD1. V was clipped by 5 bases and J by 0 bases; unmatched bases: 7. CDR3 size: 17 residues. CDR1 and CDR2 from the germline V gene are LNHDA and SQIVND (reference sequence). This CDR3 reads CASSRVRGSSYNSPLHF. The DNA for the CDR3 is TGTGCCAGTAGTCGGGTCAGGGGGAGCTCCTATAATTCACCCCTCCACTTT.

The chain has TRBV6-6 and TRBJ1-1, with TRBD1 as a possible D gene (5 bases). The CDR3 is made up of 14 amino acids. CDR1 and CDR2 (germline): MNHNY, SVGAGI (reference sequence). Trimming took off 8 bases at V and 4 bases at J, with 17 bases between the two ends. The CDR3 bases are TGTGCCAGCCTGCGGGGGGGAGGCGGCACTGAAGCTTTCTTT. This translates into CASLRGGGGTEAFF.

The V gene is TRBV5-1, the J gene TRBJ2-1; 7 positions match TRBD1. Germline CDR1 and CDR2: SGHRS and YFSETQ. The CDR3 runs 18 residues. Unmatched junction bases numbered 13, after V lost 4 bases and J lost 0 bases. The CDR3 sequence: CASSPGTALLVSYNEQFF. In DNA form, the CDR3 reads TGCGCCAGCAGCCCCGGGACAGCTCTACTAGTCTCCTACAATGAGCAGTTCTTC.

The chain combines TRBV11-2 with TRBJ1-1; D uncertain. Deletions cut 7 bases from V and 6 bases from J, with 18 bases between. From germline, CDR1 is SGHAT and CDR2 FQNNGV. The CDR3 length is 14 residues. CDR3: CASTPTNQQAEAFF. CDR3 DNA: TGTGCCAGCACCCCGACAAACCAGCAGGCTGAAGCTTTCTTT.

The chain employs TRBV4-3 and TRBJ2-7; 10 bases map to TRBD1. Trimming cost V 1 base and J 5 bases; bases outside gene matches: 2. Germline values: CDR1 LGHNA, CDR2 YSLEER. The CDR3 spans 14 residues. CDR3 coding DNA: TGCGCCAGCAGCCAAGGGGACAGGGGACACGAGCAGTACTTC. The encoded protein is CASSQGDRGHEQYF.

The rearrangement joins TRBV7-2 to TRBJ2-4, with D perhaps matching TRBD2 (8 bases). The CDR3 contains 19 residues. Germline values: CDR1 SGHTA, CDR2 FQGNSA. Trimming removed 5 bases at V and 0 bases at J, with 23 bases between. The CDR3: CASSLEGASGRLAKNIQYF. The CDR3 DNA reads TGTGCCAGCAGCCTAGAGGGGGCTAGCGGGCGACTAGCCAAAAACATTCAGTACTTC.

This clone was seen a single time. The rearrangement uses TRBV30 and TRBJ2-1; 8 bases match TRBD2. In germline, CDR1 is GTSNPN, CDR2 SVGIG (reference sequence). The CDR3 covers 12 residues. V lost 5 bases and J lost 12; bases outside the gene matches: 9. The CDR3 coding sequence is TGTGCCTGGTCTGCGGGGGGCAGGGGGCAGTTCTTC. Its translation is CAWSAGGRGQFF.

This clone was seen a few times. V gene TRBV11-2 combines with J gene TRBJ2-1, with D perhaps matching TRBD2 (5 bases). The CDR3 loop spans 13 amino acids. Trimming cost V 2 bases and J 7 bases, with 9 bases left between them. The V gene's germline CDR1 is SGHAT and CDR2 FQNNGV. The CDR3 DNA reads TGTGCCAGCAGCTTAAATAGCGTGAATGAGCAGTTCTTC. Translation gives CASSLNSVNEQFF.

The chain recombines TRBV9 with TRBJ2-1, with D possibly matching TRBD2 (6 bases). CDR1 and CDR2 (germline): SGDLS, YYNGEE. With 1 base removed from V and 0 bases from J, the gap between germline ends came to 23 bases. CDR3 length equals 20 residues. The CDR3 loop reads CASSVSLSGHRSRSYNEQFF. The CDR3 coding sequence is TGTGCCAGCAGCGTAAGCCTTAGCGGACACCGCTCCCGCTCCTACAATGAGCAGTTCTTC.

The V call is TRBV5-1, the J call TRBJ1-1; 9 positions agree with TRBD1. Germline CDR1 is SGHRS and CDR2 is YFSETQ. V trimming: 1 base; J trimming: 3 bases; junction bases outside the gene matches: 4. This CDR3 contains 15 residues. The CDR3 nucleotides are TGCGCCAGCAGCTTGACAGGGGGCTCGGACACTGAAGCTTTCTTT. This translates into CASSLTGGSDTEAFF.

The rearrangement joins TRBV19 to TRBJ1-2, with TRBD1 as a possible D gene (5 bases). Germline V lookup: CDR1 LNHDA, CDR2 SQIVND (reference sequence). V was shortened by 7 bases and J by 5 bases, with 14 bases between the two germline ends. The CDR3 sequence is 13 residues long. The CDR3 reads CASTLQGGYGYTF. CDR3 sequence (DNA): TGTGCCAGTACCCTTCAGGGAGGGTATGGCTACACCTTC.

This chain links TRBV18 with TRBJ1-1; D possibly corresponds to TRBD1 (6 bases). This CDR3 has 16 amino acids. CDR1 KGHSH and CDR2 LQKENI come from the germline V gene. V lost 3 bases and J 3 bases, leaving 17 bases between the germline ends. CDR3 nucleotide sequence: TGTGCCAGCTCACCCGGGGCGGGGGCAGGACACACTGAAGCTTTCTTT. It translates to CASSPGAGAGHTEAFF. The whole variable domain, filled in from reference TRBV18 and TRBJ1-1, reads NAGVMQNPRHLVRRRGQEARLRCSPMKGHSHVYWYRQLPEEGLKFMVYLQKENIIDESGMPKERFSAEFPKEGPSILRIQQVVRGDSAAYFCASSPGAGAGHTEAFFGQGTRLTVV.